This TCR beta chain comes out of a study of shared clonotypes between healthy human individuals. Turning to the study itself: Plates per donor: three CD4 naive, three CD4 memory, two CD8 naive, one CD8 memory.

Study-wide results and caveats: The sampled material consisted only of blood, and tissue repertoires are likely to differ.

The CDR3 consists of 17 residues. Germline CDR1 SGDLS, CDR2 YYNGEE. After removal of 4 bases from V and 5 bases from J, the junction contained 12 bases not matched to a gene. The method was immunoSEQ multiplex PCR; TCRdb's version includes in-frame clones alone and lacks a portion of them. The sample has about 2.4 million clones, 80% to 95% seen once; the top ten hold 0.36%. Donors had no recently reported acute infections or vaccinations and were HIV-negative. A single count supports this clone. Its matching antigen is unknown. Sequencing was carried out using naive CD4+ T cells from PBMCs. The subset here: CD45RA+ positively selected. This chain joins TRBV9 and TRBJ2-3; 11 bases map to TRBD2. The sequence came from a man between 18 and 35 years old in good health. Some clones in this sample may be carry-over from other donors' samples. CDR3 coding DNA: TGTGCCAGCAGCAGGGGCAGTCTAGCGGGAGGAGGAGATACGCAGTATTTT. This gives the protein CASSRGSLAGGGDTQYF.